One TCR beta chain is described in this entry. The data were taken from a study of blood T cells in healthy people across ages. Trimming took off 0 bases at V and 4 bases at J, with 14 bases between the two ends. The CDR3 contains 15 residues. Germline V gene data show CDR1 as DFQATT and CDR2 as SNEGSKA (reference sequence). Next came a second PCR, run for roughly 6 to 11 cycles, which used a sample-barcoded 5' primer along with a J-beta primer mix. TCRdb redid the calling of the 5' RACE reads with MiXCR, one entry per CDR3 protein. Altogether around 1,100,000 distinct CDR3 sequences are present, roughly two fifths being singletons, with the ten largest covering about 12%. Isolation of PBMCs gave at least 7 million cells per sample.

The sequence derives from a man aged 18 to 29 in good health. J is TRBJ2-3 and V is TRBV20-1; no reliable D call. The sample consisted of blood. The CDR3 loop is CSARDSASAADTQYF. In DNA, the CDR3 is TGCAGTGCTAGAGATTCGGCGAGCGCCGCAGATACGCAGTATTTT.